What follows are 25 T cell receptor beta chains derived from one specimen sequenced in a study of long-term antiretroviral therapy in people with HIV. Samples were assayed with immunoSEQ v3.0 at survey level. Sequenced by immunoSEQ multiplex PCR; TCRdb stores in-frame clones only, minus some. The sample holds under 45,000 clones, about 95% seen once. Sequenced material: unsorted PBMCs, taken 9 to 9.5 years after starting antiretroviral therapy. These receptors all come from a man aged 25 to 45 with HIV.

The chain combines TRBV10-2 with TRBJ1-6; D may be TRBD1 (5 bases). The germline V gene encodes CDR1 WSHSY and CDR2 SAAADI. CDR3 length: 16 amino acids. V was trimmed by 3 bases and J by 0 bases, leaving 9 bases between them. The CDR3 region has the DNA TGCGCCAGCAGTGAAGGACAAAGCTCCTATAATTCACCCCTCCACTTT. Translation gives CASSEGQSSYNSPLHF.

This clone was seen just once. The V and J genes are TRBV29-1 and TRBJ2-5; possible D gene TRBD2, 6 bases. V was shortened by 5 bases and J by 5 bases, with 12 bases between the two germline ends. Germline CDR1 reads SQVTM; CDR2 reads ANQGSEA. This CDR3 region has 12 residues. CDR3 loop: CSVPARGETQYF. The CDR3 nucleotides are TGCAGCGTTCCGGCCCGGGGGGAGACCCAGTACTTC.

This chain connects TRBV2 to TRBJ2-7, with D possibly TRBD2 on 6 matching bases. The V end was cut by 4 bases, the J end by 6 bases, with 16 bases between. The CDR3 is 14 amino acids. The V gene's germline CDR1 is SNHLY and CDR2 FYNNEI. The CDR3 is CASSGGGLSGEQYF. The CDR3 nucleotides are TGTGCCAGCAGTGGCGGAGGGTTGTCGGGCGAGCAGTACTTC. Using reference TRBV2 and TRBJ2-7 for the parts outside the CDR3, the full variable domain is EPEVTQTPSHQVTQMGQEVILRCVPISNHLYFYWYRQILGQKVEFLVSFYNNEISEKSEIFDDQFSVERPDGSNFTLKIRSTKLEDSAMYFCASSGGGLSGEQYFGPGTRLTVT.

Concerning this clone itself: Mismatch with germline at one junction end may stem from a read error. The V gene is TRBV7-9, the J gene TRBJ1-1; D is unclear. Germline values: CDR1 SEHNR, CDR2 FQNEAQ (reference sequence). CDR3 size: 15 residues. The CDR3 spells CASSLGLAMTTEAFF. The CDR3 nucleotides read TGTGCCAGCAGTTTAGGATTGGCCATGACCACTGAAGCTTTCTTT.

This clone occurred once. This chain connects TRBV4-1 to TRBJ1-4; D not resolved. Germline assignment: CDR1 MGHRA and CDR2 YSYEKL. This CDR3 is built from 16 residues. V gave up 2 bases and J gave up 4 bases, with 14 bases separating them. The CDR3 region has the DNA TGCGCCAGCAGCCAACTTCGGAACGGTCGTAATGAAAAACTGTTTTTT. Protein sequence: CASSQLRNGRNEKLFF.

The chain carries TRBV7-3 and TRBJ1-1; 7 bases are shared with TRBD1. Unmatched junction bases numbered 6, after V lost 4 bases and J lost 1 base. From germline, CDR1 is SGHTA and CDR2 FQGTGA. The CDR3 is 15 amino acids. CDR3 DNA: TGTGCCAGCAGCTCCAGGGGGGGAGCGAACACTGAAGCTTTCTTT. It encodes CASSSRGGANTEAFF.

Written as DNA, the CDR3 is TGTGCCAGCAGGAGAGAGGTTTTATGGCCCCAGCATTTT. It codes for CASRREVLWPQHF. The chain joins TRBV6-5 to TRBJ1-5; D gene uncertain. From germline, CDR1 is MNHEY and CDR2 SVGAGI. Deletions cut 6 bases from V and 9 bases from J, with 15 bases between. This CDR3 comprises 13 residues.

This clone has just one count. The rearrangement uses TRBV10-3 and TRBJ1-2, with TRBD1 as a possible D gene (6 bases). The germline V and J ends were trimmed by 4 bases and 2 bases, with 14 bases remaining between them. CDR1 and CDR2 from the germline V gene are ENHRY and SYGVKD. CDR3 length: 15 residues. The CDR3 sequence is CAISVPTGTNYGYTF. CDR3 DNA: TGTGCCATCAGTGTTCCCACAGGGACCAACTATGGCTACACCTTC.

This CDR3 is CASSLEWQNTDTQYF. The CDR3 DNA reads TGTGCCAGCAGCTTGGAGTGGCAGAACACAGATACGCAGTATTTT. The chain recombines TRBV5-8 with TRBJ2-3; D remains unclear. Germline values: CDR1 SGHTS, CDR2 YDEGEE. The CDR3 covers 15 residues. With 0 bases removed from V and 2 bases from J, the gap between germline ends came to 10 bases. The full variable domain, completed using reference TRBV5-8 and TRBJ2-3, is EAGVTQSPTHLIKTRGQQATLRCSPISGHTSVYWYQQALGLGLQFLLWYDEGEERNRGNFPPRFSGRQFPNYSSELNVNALELEDSALYLCASSLEWQNTDTQYFGPGTRLTVL.

The V call is TRBV6-1, the J call TRBJ1-6; the D is unclear. V lost 4 bases and J lost 7, with 14 bases in between. Germline loops: CDR1 MNHNS, CDR2 SASEGT. CDR3 size: 15 residues. The CDR3 region is CASSGRRAQNSPLHF. DNA of the CDR3: TGTGCCAGCAGTGGACGCCGGGCCCAAAATTCACCCCTCCACTTT.

The rearrangement links TRBV19 to TRBJ1-5, with D possibly TRBD1 on 5 matching bases. The CDR3 loop spans 15 amino acids. The germline V gene has CDR1 LNHDA and CDR2 SQIVND (reference sequence). Trimming left V 8 bases short and J 1 base short, with 15 bases between. In DNA, the CDR3 is TGTGCCAGTTCTCCGGTTGGGGCGAGCAATCAGCCCCAGCATTTT. Amino acids: CASSPVGASNQPQHF.

This chain uses TRBV5-6 with TRBJ2-2, with D possibly TRBD2 on 7 matching bases. Germline CDR1 and CDR2: SGHDT and YYEEEE. With 0 bases removed from V and 3 bases from J, the gap between germline ends came to 15 bases. This CDR3 is built from 17 residues. CDR3 residues: CASSLVFQGRDTGELFF. CDR3 nucleotide sequence: TGTGCCAGCAGCTTGGTCTTCCAGGGGAGGGACACCGGGGAGCTGTTTTTT.

J is TRBJ1-1 and V is TRBV7-8, with no clear D. CDR3 length: 15 amino acids. In germline, CDR1 is SGHVS, CDR2 FQNEAQ. V was trimmed by 1 base and J by 2 bases, leaving 11 bases between them. CDR3 nucleotide sequence: TGTGCCAGCAGCTTAGGCATTTTCGGTAACACTGAAGCTTTCTTT. Translated, it gives CASSLGIFGNTEAFF.

The chain joins TRBV15 to TRBJ1-5; D gene uncertain. Germline CDR1 LNHNV, CDR2 YYDKDF (reference sequence). Trimming cost V 1 base and J 4 bases, with 11 bases left between them. The CDR3 has 15 amino acids. The CDR3 sequence: CATSRVRLTNQPQHF. Written as DNA, the CDR3 is TGTGCCACCAGCAGAGTTAGGTTAACTAATCAGCCCCAGCATTTT.

The V call is TRBV9, the J call TRBJ2-3; D remains unclear. Trimming removed 0 bases at V and 0 bases at J, with 14 bases between. Germline CDR1 reads SGDLS; CDR2 reads YYNGEE. CDR3 length: 17 amino acids. The CDR3 region is CASSVAKEPESTDTQYF. The CDR3 bases are TGTGCCAGCAGCGTAGCAAAGGAACCGGAAAGCACAGATACGCAGTATTTT.

This clone was observed once. V usage is TRBV6-5 and J usage is TRBJ1-6, with no clear D. Between the trimmed V and J ends, which lost 6 bases and 5 bases, there was a span of 8 bases. There are 13 residues in the CDR3. CDR1 and CDR2 (germline): MNHEY, SVGAGI. The chain's CDR3 is CASRESNNSPLHF. DNA of the CDR3: TGTGCCAGCAGGGAATCTAATAATTCACCCCTCCACTTT.

This sequence joins TRBV2 and TRBJ2-2; 9 bases are shared with TRBD2. Germline V gene data show CDR1 as SNHLY and CDR2 as FYNNEI. V lost 5 bases, J lost 2 bases, and 3 bases stayed unmatched. The CDR3 is 15 residues long. The CDR3 bases are TGTGCCAGCAGTTCGCGGGGGGGCAACACCGGGGAGCTGTTTTTT. Residues: CASSSRGGNTGELFF.

The V gene is TRBV6-5, the J gene TRBJ1-1; D gene uncertain. Trimming removed 6 bases from V and 1 base from J, with 12 bases in between. The V gene's germline CDR1 is MNHEY and CDR2 SVGAGI. The CDR3 loop spans 14 amino acids. As DNA, the CDR3 is TGTGCCAGCAGGTGGACCACAACGAACACTGAAGCTTTCTTT. It is translated as CASRWTTTNTEAFF.

The V call is TRBV7-9, the J call TRBJ2-5; 9 bases are a match to TRBD2. J was trimmed by 5 bases and V by 4 bases; bases with no gene match: 11. This CDR3 has 16 residues. Germline V gene lookup returns CDR1 SEHNR and CDR2 FQNEAQ (reference sequence). Written as DNA, the CDR3 is TGTGCCAGCAGCTCCGGAGCTAGCGGGGATGCTGAGACCCAGTACTTC. It codes for CASSSGASGDAETQYF.

The J gene is TRBJ2-5, the V gene TRBV11-2; 8 bases match TRBD1. This CDR3 spans 15 amino acids. The germline V gene has CDR1 SGHAT and CDR2 FQNNGV. The junction had 10 bases not matched to a gene; V was cut back by 5 bases and J by 5 bases. The DNA for the CDR3 is TGTGCCAGCAGCCCTAATCAGGGGGCGGGGGAGACCCAGTACTTC. Protein: CASSPNQGAGETQYF.

CDR3 coding DNA: TGTGCCAGCAGCTCCTACGGGACAGGGCGAGACGAGCAGTACTTC. This encodes CASSSYGTGRDEQYF. V is TRBV7-9 and J is TRBJ2-7, with 9 bases that match TRBD1. Germline lookup yields CDR1 SEHNR and CDR2 FQNEAQ (reference sequence). V dropped 4 bases and J dropped 5; count of bases not matched to a gene: 9. This CDR3 region has 15 residues.

The chain is built from TRBV5-1 and TRBJ1-2; D might be TRBD1 (5 bases). Germline CDR1 and CDR2: SGHRS and YFSETQ. The ends were cut back, 0 bases at V and 4 bases at J, with 13 bases in the middle. The CDR3 is made up of 15 amino acids. The CDR3 coding sequence is TGCGCCAGCAGCTTGGAAAGGGGTTTGGGCTATGGCTACACCTTC. Protein product: CASSLERGLGYGYTF.

This clone was detected a few times. The rearrangement joins TRBV4-1 to TRBJ2-1; D gene ambiguous. CDR1 and CDR2 from the germline V gene are MGHRA and YSYEKL. The V end was cut by 1 base, the J end by 8 bases, with 9 bases between. This CDR3 spans 13 amino acids. CDR3 loop: CASSQGVGDEQFF. The CDR3 DNA follows: TGCGCCAGCAGCCAAGGTGTGGGCGATGAGCAGTTCTTC.

The CDR3 DNA is TGTGCCTGGAGTGTACAGGGACCCTTTACCTTC. Amino acids: CAWSVQGPFTF. V and J are TRBV30 and TRBJ1-2; TRBD1 might be the D (6 bases). V was shortened by 0 bases and J by 14 bases, with 13 bases between the two germline ends. Germline CDR1 GTSNPN, CDR2 SVGIG (reference sequence). This CDR3 is built from 11 residues.

The chain recombines TRBV29-1 with TRBJ2-7; D not resolved. Germline values: CDR1 SQVTM, CDR2 ANQGSEA. The V end was cut by 1 base, the J end by 0 bases, with 13 bases between. The CDR3 totals 15 residues. The CDR3: CSVEGQAPFSYEQYF. In DNA, the CDR3 is TGCAGCGTTGAAGGGCAGGCACCTTTCTCCTACGAGCAGTACTTC.